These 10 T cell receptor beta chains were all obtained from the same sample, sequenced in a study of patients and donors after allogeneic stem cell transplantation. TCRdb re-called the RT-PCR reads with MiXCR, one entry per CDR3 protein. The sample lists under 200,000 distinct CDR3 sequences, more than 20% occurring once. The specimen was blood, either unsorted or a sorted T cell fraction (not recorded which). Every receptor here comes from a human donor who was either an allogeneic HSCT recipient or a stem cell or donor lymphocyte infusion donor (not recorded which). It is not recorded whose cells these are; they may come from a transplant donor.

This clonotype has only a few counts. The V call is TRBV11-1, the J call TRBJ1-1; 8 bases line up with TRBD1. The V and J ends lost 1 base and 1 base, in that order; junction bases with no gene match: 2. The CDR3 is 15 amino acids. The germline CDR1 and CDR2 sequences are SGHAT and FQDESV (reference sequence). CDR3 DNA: TGTGCCAGCAGCTTAGTTGGGACAGGGAACACTGAAGCTTTCTTT. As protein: CASSLVGTGNTEAFF. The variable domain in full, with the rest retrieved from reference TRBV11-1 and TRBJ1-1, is EAEVAQSPRYKITEKSQAVAFWCDPISGHATLYWYRQILGQGPELLVQFQDESVVDDSQLPKDRFSAERLKGVDSTLKIQPAELGDSAMYLCASSLVGTGNTEAFFGQGTRLTVV.

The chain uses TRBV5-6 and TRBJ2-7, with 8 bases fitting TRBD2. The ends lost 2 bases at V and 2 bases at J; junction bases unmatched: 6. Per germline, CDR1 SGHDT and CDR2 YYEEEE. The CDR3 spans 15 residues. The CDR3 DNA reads TGTGCCAGCAGCTTATACGGGACTAGTGCCTACGAGCAGTACTTC. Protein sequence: CASSLYGTSAYEQYF.

The CDR3 DNA reads as TGTGCCAGCAGTCCACGGACTAGCGGGACCGCCGGGGAGCTGTTTTTT. Amino acids: CASSPRTSGTAGELFF. V is TRBV12-3 or TRBV12-4 and J is TRBJ2-2; 12 positions agree with TRBD2. This CDR3 comprises 16 residues. Trimming cost V 5 bases and J 6 bases; bases outside gene matches: 7.

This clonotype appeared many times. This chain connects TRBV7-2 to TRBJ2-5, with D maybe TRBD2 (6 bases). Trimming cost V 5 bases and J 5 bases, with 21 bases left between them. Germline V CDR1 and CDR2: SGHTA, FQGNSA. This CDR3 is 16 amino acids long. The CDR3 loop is CASSLGLTRRRETQYF. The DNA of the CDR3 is TGTGCCAGCAGCCTCGGCTTGACTAGACGTAGGGAGACCCAGTACTTC.

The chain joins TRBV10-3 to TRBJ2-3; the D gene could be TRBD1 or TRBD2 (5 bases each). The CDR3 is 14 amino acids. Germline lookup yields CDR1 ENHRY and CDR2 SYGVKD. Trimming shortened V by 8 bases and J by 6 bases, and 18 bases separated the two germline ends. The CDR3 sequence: CAIGAEEVRDTQYF. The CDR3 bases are TGTGCCATCGGGGCGGAGGAGGTCCGGGATACGCAGTATTTT.

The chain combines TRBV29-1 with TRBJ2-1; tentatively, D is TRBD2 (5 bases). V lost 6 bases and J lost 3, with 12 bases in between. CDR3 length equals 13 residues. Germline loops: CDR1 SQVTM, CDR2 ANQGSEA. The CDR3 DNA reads TGCAGCGTCTCGGAGGATAGCTACAATGAGCAGTTCTTC. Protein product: CSVSEDSYNEQFF.

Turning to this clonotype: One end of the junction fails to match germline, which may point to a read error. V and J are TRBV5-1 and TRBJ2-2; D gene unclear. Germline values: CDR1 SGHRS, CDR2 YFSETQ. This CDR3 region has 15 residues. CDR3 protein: CASSLAYPTPGELFF. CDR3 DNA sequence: TGCGCCAGCAGTTTGGCCTACCCGACGCCCGGGGAGCTGTTTTTT.

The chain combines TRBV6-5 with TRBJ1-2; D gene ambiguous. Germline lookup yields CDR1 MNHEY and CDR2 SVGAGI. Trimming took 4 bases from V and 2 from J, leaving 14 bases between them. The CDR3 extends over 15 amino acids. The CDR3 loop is CASSSLSGGNYGYTF. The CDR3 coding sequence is TGTGCCAGCAGTTCCCTTTCAGGTGGCAACTATGGCTACACCTTC.

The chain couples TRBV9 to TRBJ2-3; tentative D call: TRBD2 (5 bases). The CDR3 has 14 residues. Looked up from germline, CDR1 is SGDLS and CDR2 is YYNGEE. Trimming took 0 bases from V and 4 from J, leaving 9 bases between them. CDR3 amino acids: CASSVVDWADTQYF. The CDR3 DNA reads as TGTGCCAGCAGCGTAGTGGACTGGGCAGATACGCAGTATTTT.

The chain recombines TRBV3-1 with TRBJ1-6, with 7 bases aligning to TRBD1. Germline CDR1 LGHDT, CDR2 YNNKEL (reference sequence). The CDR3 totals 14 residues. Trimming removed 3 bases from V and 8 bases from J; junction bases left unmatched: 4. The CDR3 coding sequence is TGTGCCAGCAGCCAGACAGGGTCATATTCACCCCTCCACTTT. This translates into CASSQTGSYSPLHF.